This T cell receptor beta chain was recovered during a study of cytomegalovirus exposure and HLA in healthy donors. Researchers ran the PCR with 60 Vbeta and 13 Jbeta primers. Assay: immunoSEQ multiplex PCR; the TCRdb copy retains only in-frame clones and omits some. This sample has roughly 180,000 clones, with approximately 81% found just once. The V end was cut by 7 bases, the J end by 8 bases, with 20 bases between. The CDR3 is made up of 14 amino acids. Germline CDR1 is SNHLY and CDR2 is FYNNEI. This chain connects TRBV2 to TRBJ1-2; D gene uncertain. The sequence derives from a woman aged 18-29 years in good health and CMV-seropositive. Sequencing was carried out using PBMCs. The chain's CDR3 is CASKGGGSYGGYTF. CDR3 sequence (DNA): TGTGCCAGCAAAGGCGGCGGGTCCTATGGAGGCTACACCTTC.